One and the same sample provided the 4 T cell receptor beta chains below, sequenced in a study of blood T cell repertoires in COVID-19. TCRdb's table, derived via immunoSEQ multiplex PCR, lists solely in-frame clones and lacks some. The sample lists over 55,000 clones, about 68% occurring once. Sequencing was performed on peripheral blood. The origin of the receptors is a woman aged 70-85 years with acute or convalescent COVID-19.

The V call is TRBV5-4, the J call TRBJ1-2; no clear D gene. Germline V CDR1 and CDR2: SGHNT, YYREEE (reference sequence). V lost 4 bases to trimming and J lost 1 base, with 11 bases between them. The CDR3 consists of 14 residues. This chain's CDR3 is CASSATHNNYGYTF. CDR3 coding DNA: TGTGCCAGCAGCGCGACTCATAATAACTATGGCTACACCTTC.

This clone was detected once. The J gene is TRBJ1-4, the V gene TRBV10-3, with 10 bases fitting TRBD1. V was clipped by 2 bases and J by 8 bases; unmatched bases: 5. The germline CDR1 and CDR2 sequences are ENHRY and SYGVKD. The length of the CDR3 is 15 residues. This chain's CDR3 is CAISELGTGVEKLFF. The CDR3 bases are TGTGCCATCAGTGAGCTTGGGACAGGGGTGGAAAAACTGTTTTTT.

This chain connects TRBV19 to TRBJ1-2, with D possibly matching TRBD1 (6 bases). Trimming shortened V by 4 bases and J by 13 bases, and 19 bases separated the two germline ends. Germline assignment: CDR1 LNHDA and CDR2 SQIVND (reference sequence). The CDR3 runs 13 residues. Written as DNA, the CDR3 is TGTGCCAGTAGTAAAAGGACAGAATCCCTCGGCACCTTC. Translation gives CASSKRTESLGTF.

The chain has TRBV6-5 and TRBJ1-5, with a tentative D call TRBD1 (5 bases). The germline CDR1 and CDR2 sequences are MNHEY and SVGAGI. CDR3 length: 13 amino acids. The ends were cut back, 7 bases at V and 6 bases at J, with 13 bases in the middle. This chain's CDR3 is CASTGRGGQPQHF. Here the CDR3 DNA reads TGTGCCAGCACGGGGAGGGGCGGTCAGCCCCAGCATTTT.